This T cell receptor (beta chain) was identified during a study of control samples from healthy donors and cancer patients. This clone was detected a few times. Profiled with immunoSEQ multiplex PCR; TCRdb holds only in-frame clones, not every one. The sample yields about 89,000 clones, about 89% seen once. The CDR3 is made up of 12 amino acids. V gave up 5 bases and J gave up 8 bases, with 10 bases separating them. Germline CDR1 and CDR2: SEHNR and FQNEAQ (reference sequence). Sequencing input: blood. V is TRBV7-9 and J is TRBJ2-1; D might be TRBD2 (5 bases). The TCR was taken from a man aged 30 to 39 in good health. CDR3 in DNA: TGTGCCAGCAGCCTACTAGACCATGAGCAGTTCTTC. Protein product: CASSLLDHEQFF.